The 8 T cell receptor beta chains below come from one sample, sequenced in a study of T cell changes during pregnancy in multiple sclerosis. The data were produced by immunoSEQ multiplex PCR, yet TCRdb's version contains in-frame clones alone and is incomplete. The table lists 41,000 or so clones, 90% to 95% of them singletons. The sample was CD8+ T cells from peripheral blood mononuclear cells, taken in the third trimester of pregnancy. These receptors were collected from a female donor with multiple sclerosis, enrolled in a pregnancy study.

This clone came up once. The sample contains more than one DNA sequence encoding this CDR3. The rearrangement uses TRBV2 and TRBJ1-5; unclear D gene. The CDR3 is made up of 13 amino acids. CDR1 and CDR2 from the germline V gene are SNHLY and FYNNEI. Trimming took 6 bases from V and 7 from J, leaving 13 bases between them. CDR3 sequence reads: CASSNPSVQPQHF. The CDR3 DNA reads TGTGCCAGCAGCAATCCGAGTGTCCAGCCCCAGCATTTT.

The rearrangement links TRBV6-4 to TRBJ2-3, with a weak D call TRBD2 (6 bases). Trimming left V 6 bases short and J 3 bases short, with 13 bases between. Per the germline V gene, CDR1 is MRHNA and CDR2 is SNTAGT. The CDR3 runs 14 residues. The CDR3 is CASSRDFTTDTQYF. CDR3 coding DNA: TGTGCCAGCAGCCGGGACTTTACTACAGATACGCAGTATTTT.

This sequence joins TRBV7-3 and TRBJ2-5, with TRBD2 matching 11 bases. Looked up from germline, CDR1 is SGHTA and CDR2 is FQGTGA. V lost 7 bases and J lost 7; bases outside the gene matches: 11. This CDR3 spans 15 amino acids. CDR3 nucleotides: TGTGCCAGCAACTGCTTAGCGGGAGGGCCGGTGACCCAGTACTTC. Translating it yields CASNCLAGGPVTQYF.

The V call is TRBV27, the J call TRBJ2-7, with 11 bases aligning to TRBD1. Looked up from germline, CDR1 is MNHEY and CDR2 is SMNVEV (reference sequence). The CDR3 consists of 17 residues. V gave up 3 bases and J gave up 5 bases; unmatched junction bases: 12. The CDR3 here is CASSFLHSDRGPNEQYF. The CDR3 DNA follows: TGTGCCAGCAGTTTCCTCCATTCGGACAGGGGGCCCAACGAGCAGTACTTC.

The chain combines TRBV7-2 with TRBJ2-5; 13 bases are a match to TRBD2. The germline gives CDR1 SGHTA, CDR2 FQGNSA. V shed 4 bases and J 2 bases; nucleotides not matched to a gene: 1. The CDR3 is 15 amino acids. The CDR3 sequence: CASSWGLAGQETQYF. The CDR3 DNA reads TGTGCCAGCAGCTGGGGACTAGCGGGGCAAGAGACCCAGTACTTC.

This chain joins TRBV11-2 and TRBJ2-7; 8 bases map to TRBD1. V lost 1 base and J lost 6; bases outside the gene matches: 5. Germline V lookup: CDR1 SGHAT, CDR2 FQNNGV. This CDR3 region has 14 residues. DNA of the CDR3: TGTGCCAGCAGCTTAGGTACAGGGGGTTTCGAGCAGTACTTC. Its translation: CASSLGTGGFEQYF.

V usage is TRBV7-6 and J usage is TRBJ2-5; D is unclear. V lost 5 bases, J lost 0 bases, and 10 bases lay in between. This CDR3 has 14 amino acids. Germline CDR1 is SGHVS and CDR2 is FNYEAQ. CDR3 coding DNA: TGTGCCAGCAGCGCTACCCCGTACCAAGAGACCCAGTACTTC. Translation gives CASSATPYQETQYF.

This chain uses TRBV27 with TRBJ1-5, with unresolved D. With 6 bases removed from V and 2 bases from J, the gap between germline ends came to 8 bases. Per the germline V gene, CDR1 is MNHEY and CDR2 is SMNVEV (reference sequence). The CDR3 covers 13 residues. Written as DNA, the CDR3 is TGTGCCAGCAGCTCCTTCGGCAATCAGCCCCAGCATTTT. This gives the protein CASSSFGNQPQHF.